The next 18 T cell receptor beta chains were all read from a single sample in a study of patients and donors after allogeneic stem cell transplantation. TCRdb reprocessed the RT-PCR reads with MiXCR, giving one entry per CDR3 protein. The sample records around 90,000 distinct CDR3 sequences, around 48% being singletons. The sample was blood, either unsorted or a sorted T cell fraction (not recorded which). Source of these receptors: a human donor who was either an allogeneic HSCT recipient or a stem cell or donor lymphocyte infusion donor (not recorded which). It is not recorded whose cells these are; they may come from a transplant donor.

The gene calls are TRBV29-1 and TRBJ1-1, with a possible D match to TRBD1 (5 bases). The CDR3 loop spans 16 amino acids. Trimming shortened V by 1 base and J by 0 bases, and 15 bases separated the two germline ends. The germline V gene encodes CDR1 SQVTM and CDR2 ANQGSEA. The DNA for the CDR3 is TGCAGCGTTGAAGGGACGGGGGACTTTATGAACACTGAAGCTTTCTTT. Translation gives CSVEGTGDFMNTEAFF.

This clonotype was seen only once. The genes are TRBV12-3 or TRBV12-4 and TRBJ2-4; 7 bases agree with TRBD2. The CDR3 extends over 16 amino acids. V was clipped by 5 bases and J by 0 bases; unmatched bases: 7. DNA for the CDR3: TGTGCCAGCAGTCCTCAGGGAGGGGTAGCCAAAAACATTCAGTACTTC. Residues: CASSPQGGVAKNIQYF.

In DNA, the CDR3 is TGTGCCAGCAGCCTAATGGAACCCCCTAACACTGAAGCTTTCTTT. This gives the protein CASSLMEPPNTEAFF. The V and J genes are TRBV7-2 and TRBJ1-1; D not certain. Germline CDR1 reads SGHTA; CDR2 reads FQGNSA. The CDR3 is made up of 15 amino acids. Trimming removed 5 bases from V and 2 bases from J, with 15 bases in between.

The chain recombines TRBV10-3 with TRBJ1-2; D remains unclear. Germline V lookup: CDR1 ENHRY, CDR2 SYGVKD. V lost 3 bases to trimming and J lost 4 bases, with 12 bases between them. This CDR3 comprises 14 residues. The CDR3 DNA sequence: TGTGCCATCAGTGAATCAGGACCCCTCTATGGCTACACCTTC. Translating gives CAISESGPLYGYTF.

This chain connects TRBV4-3 to TRBJ1-4; D gene ambiguous. V dropped 4 bases and J dropped 2 bases, with 11 bases sitting between them. Germline loops: CDR1 LGHNA, CDR2 YSLEER. The CDR3 runs 15 residues. The CDR3 DNA reads as TGCGCCAGCAGCCGCCGGCTGTACACTAATGAAAAACTGTTTTTT. It specifies CASSRRLYTNEKLFF.

The chain has TRBV20-1 and TRBJ1-1; perhaps TRBD1 as D (6 bases). The CDR3 extends over 18 amino acids. V was pared by 0 bases and J by 0 bases, with 20 bases between. From germline, CDR1 is DFQATT and CDR2 SNEGSKA (reference sequence). CDR3 DNA sequence: TGCAGTGCTAGAGATCGAACAGGGATAATTGGGATGAACACTGAAGCTTTCTTT. It codes for CSARDRTGIIGMNTEAFF.

The rearrangement joins TRBV6-5 to TRBJ1-3, with D maybe TRBD1 (5 bases). In germline, CDR1 is MNHEY, CDR2 SVGAGI. CDR3 length: 16 residues. Trimming shortened V by 2 bases and J by 0 bases, and 11 bases separated the two germline ends. The CDR3 loop reads CASSYAGDLSGNTIYF. The CDR3 DNA reads as TGTGCCAGCAGTTACGCGGGGGACCTCTCTGGAAACACCATATATTTT.

This clonotype has only a few counts. The chain combines TRBV15 with TRBJ1-2, with D perhaps matching TRBD1 (6 bases). The CDR3 covers 14 residues. Germline V lookup: CDR1 LNHNV, CDR2 YYDKDF (reference sequence). The V end lost 0 bases, the J end lost 3 bases, and 8 bases lay between the germline ends. The chain's CDR3 is CATSREQGYYGYTF. DNA of the CDR3: TGTGCCACCAGCAGAGAACAGGGCTACTATGGCTACACCTTC.

The J gene is TRBJ2-1, the V gene TRBV19, with D uncertain. Germline V CDR1 and CDR2: LNHDA, SQIVND (reference sequence). The V end was cut by 7 bases, the J end by 4 bases, with 14 bases between. The CDR3 consists of 14 residues. CDR3 sequence: CASKSTFSYNEQFF. The CDR3 DNA reads as TGTGCCAGTAAATCCACTTTCAGTTACAATGAGCAGTTCTTC.

This rearrangement joins TRBV6-6 to TRBJ2-7; D gene unclear. Germline loops: CDR1 MNHNY, CDR2 SVGAGI (reference sequence). The length of the CDR3 is 14 residues. Trimming pared 6 bases from V and 2 bases from J, leaving 14 bases between. CDR3 in amino acids: CASSERRTPYEQYF. Here the CDR3 DNA reads TGTGCCAGCAGCGAGAGAAGGACCCCCTACGAGCAGTACTTC.

This clonotype turned up a few times. CDR3 DNA: TGTGCCAGCAGTTACGTGGGTAGGGGTAACACTGAAGCTTTCTTT. It codes for CASSYVGRGNTEAFF. The V gene is TRBV6-5, the J gene TRBJ1-1; tentatively, D is TRBD1 (5 bases). Germline V gene sequence: CDR1 MNHEY, CDR2 SVGAGI. This CDR3 region has 15 residues. The V end lost 2 bases, the J end lost 2 bases, and 12 bases lay between the germline ends.

Here the CDR3 reads CAISETGSAAGYTF. The CDR3 DNA reads as TGTGCCATCAGTGAGACAGGGAGCGCCGCTGGCTACACCTTC. The rearrangement joins TRBV10-3 to TRBJ1-2; D is perhaps TRBD1 (6 bases). The CDR3 has 14 amino acids. The ends were cut back, 2 bases at V and 7 bases at J, with 14 bases in the middle. CDR1 ENHRY and CDR2 SYGVKD come from the germline V gene.

This clonotype was seen a few times. The chain combines TRBV14 with TRBJ1-1; 7 bases fit TRBD1. Germline V gene lookup returns CDR1 SGHDN and CDR2 FVKESK. CDR3 size: 15 residues. V gave up 8 bases and J gave up 0 bases; unmatched junction bases: 9. The CDR3, as DNA: TGTGCCAGCGGGACCGGACAGGACCTGAACACTGAAGCTTTCTTT. As protein: CASGTGQDLNTEAFF.

This clonotype came up a few times. This chain joins TRBV6-5 and TRBJ1-2, with D hard to call. V lost 8 bases, J lost 1 base, and 11 bases lay in between. The CDR3 runs to 13 residues. CDR1 and CDR2 from the germline V gene are MNHEY and SVGAGI. CDR3: CASVDYLNYGYTF. CDR3 in DNA: TGTGCCAGCGTCGATTACCTTAACTATGGCTACACCTTC.

This clonotype was counted only a few times. The CDR3 DNA follows: TGCGCCAGCAGCCACCAAAACAGACAGGGTTATGGCTACACCTTC. Translating it yields CASSHQNRQGYGYTF. This sequence joins TRBV4-1 and TRBJ1-2, with 7 bases aligning to TRBD1. The CDR3 is 15 amino acids. The V gene end was trimmed by 3 bases and the J gene end by 5 bases; junction bases not matched to a gene: 9. The germline V gene has CDR1 MGHRA and CDR2 YSYEKL.

V gene TRBV5-1 combines with J gene TRBJ1-4; D unresolved. Deletions cut 0 bases from V and 10 bases from J, with 10 bases between. From germline, CDR1 is SGHRS and CDR2 YFSETQ. CDR3 length: 13 amino acids. CDR3 nucleotide sequence: TGCGCCAGCAGCTTGGGGCCTCCGGGAAAACTGTTTTTT. Its protein is CASSLGPPGKLFF.

The chain's CDR3 is CSARDGQGDYGAFF. In nucleotides, the CDR3 is TGCAGTGCTAGAGATGGCCAGGGGGATTACGGAGCTTTCTTT. J is TRBJ1-1 and V is TRBV20-1, with 7 bases aligning to TRBD1. CDR1 is DFQATT, CDR2 SNEGSKA, per germline (reference sequence). The trim removed 0 bases at V and 10 bases at J, leaving 11 bases unmatched. The CDR3 is 14 amino acids.

This clonotype was observed a few times. J is TRBJ1-5 and V is TRBV7-2, with 8 bases aligning to TRBD1. This CDR3 comprises 14 residues. The germline CDR1 and CDR2 sequences are SGHTA and FQGNSA. The J segment lost 4 bases and the V segment lost 5 bases, leaving 4 bases of the junction unmatched. CDR3 sequence: CASSRQGANQPQHF. The CDR3 bases are TGTGCCAGCAGCCGCCAGGGGGCTAATCAGCCCCAGCATTTT.